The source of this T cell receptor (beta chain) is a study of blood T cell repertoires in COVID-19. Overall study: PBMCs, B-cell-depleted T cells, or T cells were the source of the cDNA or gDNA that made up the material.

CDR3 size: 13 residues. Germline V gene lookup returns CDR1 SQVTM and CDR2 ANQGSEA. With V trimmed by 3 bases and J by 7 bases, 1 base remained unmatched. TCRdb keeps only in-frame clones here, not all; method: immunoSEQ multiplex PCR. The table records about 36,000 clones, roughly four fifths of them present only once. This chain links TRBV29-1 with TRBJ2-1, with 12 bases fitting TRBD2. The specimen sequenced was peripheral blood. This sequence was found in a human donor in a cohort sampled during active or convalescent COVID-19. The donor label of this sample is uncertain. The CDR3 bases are TGCAGCGTTGACCTAGCGGGAGGGAATGAGCAGTTCTTC. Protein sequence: CSVDLAGGNEQFF.